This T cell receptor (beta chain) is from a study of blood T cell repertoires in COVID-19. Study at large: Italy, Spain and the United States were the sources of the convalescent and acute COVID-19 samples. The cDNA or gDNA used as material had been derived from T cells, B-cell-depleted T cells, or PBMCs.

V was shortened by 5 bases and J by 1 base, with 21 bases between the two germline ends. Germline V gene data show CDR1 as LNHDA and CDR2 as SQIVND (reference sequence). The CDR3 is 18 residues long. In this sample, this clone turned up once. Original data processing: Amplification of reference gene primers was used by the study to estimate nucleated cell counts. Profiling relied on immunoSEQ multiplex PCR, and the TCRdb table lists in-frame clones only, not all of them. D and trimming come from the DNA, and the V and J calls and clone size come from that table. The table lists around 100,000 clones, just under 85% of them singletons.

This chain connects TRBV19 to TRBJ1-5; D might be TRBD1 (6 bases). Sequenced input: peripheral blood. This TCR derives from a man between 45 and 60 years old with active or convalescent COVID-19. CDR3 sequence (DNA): TGTGCCAGTAGTGACCAGACGACAGGAGACAGGAGCAATCAGCCCCAGCATTTT. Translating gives CASSDQTTGDRSNQPQHF.